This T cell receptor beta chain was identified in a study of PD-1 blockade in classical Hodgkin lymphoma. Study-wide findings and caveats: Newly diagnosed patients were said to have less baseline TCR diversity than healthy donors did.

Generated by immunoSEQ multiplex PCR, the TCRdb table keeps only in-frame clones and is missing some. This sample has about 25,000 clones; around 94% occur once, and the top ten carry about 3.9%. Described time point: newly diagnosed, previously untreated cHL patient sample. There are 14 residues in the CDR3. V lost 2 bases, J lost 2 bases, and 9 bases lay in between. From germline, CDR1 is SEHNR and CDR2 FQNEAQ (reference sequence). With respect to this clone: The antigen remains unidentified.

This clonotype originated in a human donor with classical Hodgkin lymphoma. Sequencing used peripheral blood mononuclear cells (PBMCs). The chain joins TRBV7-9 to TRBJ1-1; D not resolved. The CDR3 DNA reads TGTGCCAGCAGCTTAACTACCGGTAACACTGAAGCTTTCTTT. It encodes CASSLTTGNTEAFF.